This TCR beta chain was recovered during a study of read filtering for tumor transcriptome and immune sequencing. From around 440 ng of RNA, a library with molecular barcoded alpha/delta and beta/gamma adaptors was made. TCRdb passed the reads through MiXCR, listing each CDR3 protein once. Of 25,000 to 35,000 distinct CDR3 sequences in the sample, around 15% were seen once. Germline CDR1 is SNHLY and CDR2 is FYNNEI. Trimming took 8 bases from V and 3 from J; bases not matched to a gene: 3. This CDR3 is 13 amino acids long. This clonotype was seen many times. The sample consisted of a population of CD138-negative cells sorted from bone marrow. This clonotype originated in a donor over 35 with multiple myeloma. The rearrangement joins TRBV2 to TRBJ2-7; 11 nucleotides agree with TRBD1. The CDR3 loop is CASRDRGYYEQYF. CDR3 DNA sequence: TGTGCCAGCCGGGACAGGGGGTACTACGAGCAGTACTTC.